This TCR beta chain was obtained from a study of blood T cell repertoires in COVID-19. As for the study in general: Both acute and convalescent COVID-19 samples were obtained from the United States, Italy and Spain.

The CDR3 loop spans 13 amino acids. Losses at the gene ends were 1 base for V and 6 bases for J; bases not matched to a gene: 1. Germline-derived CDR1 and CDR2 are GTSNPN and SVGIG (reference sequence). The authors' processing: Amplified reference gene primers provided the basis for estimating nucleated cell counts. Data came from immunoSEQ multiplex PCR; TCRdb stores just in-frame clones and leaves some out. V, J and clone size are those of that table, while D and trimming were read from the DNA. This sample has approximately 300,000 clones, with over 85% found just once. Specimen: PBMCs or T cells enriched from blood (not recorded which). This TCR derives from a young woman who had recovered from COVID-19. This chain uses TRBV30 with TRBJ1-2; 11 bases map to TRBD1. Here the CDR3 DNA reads TGTGCCTGGAGTGGGACAGGGGGCGATGGCTACACCTTC. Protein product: CAWSGTGGDGYTF. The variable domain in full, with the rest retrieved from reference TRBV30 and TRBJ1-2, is SQTIHQWPATLVQPVGSPLSLECTVEGTSNPNLYWYRQAAGRGLQLLFYSVGIGQISSEVPQNLSASRPQDRQFILSSKKLLLSDSGFYLCAWSGTGGDGYTFGSGTRLTVV.